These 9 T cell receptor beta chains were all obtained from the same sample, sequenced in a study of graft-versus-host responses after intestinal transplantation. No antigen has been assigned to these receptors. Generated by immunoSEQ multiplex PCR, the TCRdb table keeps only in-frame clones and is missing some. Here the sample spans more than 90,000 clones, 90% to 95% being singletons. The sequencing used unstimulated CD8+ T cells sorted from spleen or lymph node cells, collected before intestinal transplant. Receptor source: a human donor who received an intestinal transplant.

Written as DNA, the CDR3 is TGTGCCAGCAGCCACAGGGGGGCCTACGAGCAGTACTTC. It yields the protein CASSHRGAYEQYF. The J gene is TRBJ2-7, the V gene TRBV28, with 8 positions matching TRBD1. The CDR3 sequence is 13 residues long. V shed 6 bases and J 2 bases; nucleotides not matched to a gene: 3. Germline-derived CDR1 and CDR2 are MDHEN and SYDVKM.

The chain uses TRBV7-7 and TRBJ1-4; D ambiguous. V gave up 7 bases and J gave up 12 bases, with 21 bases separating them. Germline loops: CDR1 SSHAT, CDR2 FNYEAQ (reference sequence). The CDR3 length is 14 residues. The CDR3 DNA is TGTGCCAGCAACCCCCGGGGTTGTTCGAAAGAACTGTTTTTT. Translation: CASNPRGCSKELFF.

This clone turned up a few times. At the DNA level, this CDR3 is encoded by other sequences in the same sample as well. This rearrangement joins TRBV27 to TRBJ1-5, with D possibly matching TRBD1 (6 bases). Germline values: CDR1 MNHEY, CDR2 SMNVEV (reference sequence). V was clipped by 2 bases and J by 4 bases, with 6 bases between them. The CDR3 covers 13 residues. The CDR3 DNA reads TGTGCCAGCAGTTTACAGGGGAATCAGCCCCAGCATTTT. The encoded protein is CASSLQGNQPQHF.

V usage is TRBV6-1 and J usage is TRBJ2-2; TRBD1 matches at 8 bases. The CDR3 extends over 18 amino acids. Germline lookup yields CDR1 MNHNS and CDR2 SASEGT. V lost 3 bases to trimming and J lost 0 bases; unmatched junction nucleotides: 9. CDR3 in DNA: TGTGCCAGCAGTGAGATTCAGGGGGCCACAGCGAACACCGGGGAGCTGTTTTTT. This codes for CASSEIQGATANTGELFF.

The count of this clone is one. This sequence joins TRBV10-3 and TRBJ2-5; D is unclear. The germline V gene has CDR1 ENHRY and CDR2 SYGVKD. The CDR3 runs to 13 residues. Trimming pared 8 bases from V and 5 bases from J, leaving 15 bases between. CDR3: CAIGLGYDETQYF. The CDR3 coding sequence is TGTGCCATCGGGCTGGGTTATGATGAGACCCAGTACTTC.

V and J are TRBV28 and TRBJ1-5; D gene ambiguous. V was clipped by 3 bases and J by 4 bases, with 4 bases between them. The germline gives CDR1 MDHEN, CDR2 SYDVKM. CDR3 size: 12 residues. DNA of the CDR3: TGTGCCAGCAGTTTCGGGAATCAGCCCCAGCATTTT. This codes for CASSFGNQPQHF.

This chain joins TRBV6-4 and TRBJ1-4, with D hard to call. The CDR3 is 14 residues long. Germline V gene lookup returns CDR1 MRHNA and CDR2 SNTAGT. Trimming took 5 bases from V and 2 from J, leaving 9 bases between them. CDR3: CASSSGETNEKLFF. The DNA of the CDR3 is TGTGCCAGCAGTTCCGGGGAGACTAATGAAAAACTGTTTTTT.

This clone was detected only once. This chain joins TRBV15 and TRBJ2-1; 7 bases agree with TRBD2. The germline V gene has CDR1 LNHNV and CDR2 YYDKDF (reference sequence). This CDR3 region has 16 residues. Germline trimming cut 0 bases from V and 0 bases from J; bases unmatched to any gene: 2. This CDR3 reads CATSRERTSSYNEQFF. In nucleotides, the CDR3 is TGTGCCACCAGCAGAGAGAGGACTAGCTCCTACAATGAGCAGTTCTTC.

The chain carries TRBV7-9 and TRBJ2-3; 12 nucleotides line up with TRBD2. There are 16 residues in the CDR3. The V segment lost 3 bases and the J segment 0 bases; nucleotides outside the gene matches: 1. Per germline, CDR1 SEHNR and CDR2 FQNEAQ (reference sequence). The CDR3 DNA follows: TGTGCCAGCAGCTTCGGACTAGCGGGGAGCACAGATACGCAGTATTTT. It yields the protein CASSFGLAGSTDTQYF. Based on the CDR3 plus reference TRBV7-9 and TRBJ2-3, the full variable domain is DTGVSQNPRHKITKRGQNVTFRCDPISEHNRLYWYRQTLGQGPEFLTYFQNEAQLEKSRLLSDRFSAERPKGSFSTLEIQRTEQGDSAMYLCASSFGLAGSTDTQYFGPGTRLTVL.